This T cell receptor (beta chain) was recovered during a study of vaccination effects on CD4 cells after COVID-19. Profiling relied on immunoSEQ multiplex PCR, and the TCRdb table lists in-frame clones only, not all of them. Of 25,000 to 30,000 clones in the sample, almost 75% were seen once. The CDR3 contains 15 residues. Germline CDR1 is MNHEY and CDR2 is SMNVEV (reference sequence). Trimming took 6 bases from V and 3 from J; bases not matched to a gene: 9. ViraFEST used viral peptide pools to expand antigen-specific CD4+ T cells before sequencing. The culture ran for roughly 10 days before CD4+ T cells were isolated. Either the mRNA-1273 or the BNT162b2 vaccine was given to participants as two doses. Points on this clone: Its antigen is as yet unknown.

The chain links TRBV27 to TRBJ2-3; 7 bases are shared with TRBD2. The sequencing here drew on CD4+ T cells from PBMCs cultured with HCoV-229E spike peptides, taken after COVID-19 vaccination. This TCR came from a human donor who received a COVID-19 vaccine. The CDR3 sequence: CASSRKSGTTDTQYF. The CDR3 DNA reads as TGTGCCAGCAGCAGGAAGAGCGGGACTACAGATACGCAGTATTTT.